This T cell receptor beta chain was observed in a study of blood T cell repertoires in COVID-19. In the study overall: Specimens from acute and convalescent COVID-19 originated in the United States, Italy and Spain. The cDNA or gDNA used as material had been derived from T cells, B-cell-depleted T cells, or PBMCs.

This CDR3 has 17 amino acids. Looked up from germline, CDR1 is MDHEN and CDR2 is SYDVKM. V lost 1 base and J lost 6, with 16 bases in between. In the original workflow: How many nucleated cells were present was estimated from reference gene primer amplification. Sequencing used immunoSEQ multiplex PCR; TCRdb keeps in-frame clones, though not all of them. V, J and clone size are taken as reported in that table, and D and trimming were inferred from the DNA itself. Among 200,000 to 300,000 clones listed, around four fifths were seen once. The table lists this clone with a few counts. This TCR was sampled from a woman between 55 and 75 years old with active or convalescent COVID-19. This chain links TRBV28 with TRBJ1-6; tentatively, D is TRBD1 (5 bases). Sequenced: peripheral blood. The CDR3 DNA reads TGTGCCAGCAGTTTATTCACTGTGGGGCAGCTTAATTCACCCCTCCACTTT. It specifies CASSLFTVGQLNSPLHF.